These T cell receptor beta chains were read from a single sample in a study of CD8+ T cells in alopecia areata. Data came from immunoSEQ multiplex PCR; TCRdb stores just in-frame clones and leaves some out. Among 200,000 to 250,000 clones, approximately 67% were seen once, and the ten largest hold 1% to 1.5%. The starting material was CD4+ T cells sorted from blood, obtained at approximately week 45, from a patient treated with tofacitinib. The source is a human donor with alopecia areata. Both conserved end residues are part of each CDR3. A D gene is named only where the DNA matches it firmly. Only some rows state a clone size, as once, few, many or a class for expanded clones.

v_call	clone_size	j_call	d_call	cdr3_nt	cdr3_aa
TRBV10-3	NA	TRBJ2-7	TRBD2	TGTGCCGCAAGCGGGGCGATCTACGAGCAGTACTTC	CAASGAIYEQYF
TRBV18	NA	TRBJ1-2	NA	TGTGCCAGCTCACCAGAGGTGGGAGGCCGCGGGGACTATGGCTACACCTTC	CASSPEVGGRGDYGYTF
TRBV29-1	NA	TRBJ1-4	TRBD1	TGCAGCGTTGGAGCACAGGGGGACATGACGCGTGAAAAACTGTTTTTT	CSVGAQGDMTREKLFF
TRBV2	NA	TRBJ2-1	NA	TGTGCCAGCAGCCTAGTAAATGAGCAGTTCTTC	CASSLVNEQFF
TRBV29-1	few	TRBJ2-7	NA	TGCAGCGTTGAAGATCGACTTTTTGGCGAGCAGTACTTC	CSVEDRLFGEQYF
TRBV7-9	NA	TRBJ1-1	NA	TGTGCCAGCAGCTCAGAAACAGGAGCTCAAGCTTTCTTT	CASSSETGAQAFF
TRBV7-2	NA	TRBJ2-5	TRBD1	TGTGCCAGCAGCTGGGGACAGGGTGGAGAGACCCAGTACTTC	CASSWGQGGETQYF
TRBV6-5	NA	TRBJ1-6	NA	TGTGCCAGCGGCCAGACGCAGGGATATAATTCACCCCTCCACTTT	CASGQTQGYNSPLHF
TRBV5-6	once	TRBJ1-1	TRBD1	TGTGCCAGCAGGGACGACAGGGACACTGAAGCTTTCTTT	CASRDDRDTEAFF
TRBV5-1	few	TRBJ2-6	NA	TGCGCCAGCACCCCCCGGGGGGCCCCCCTCTCTGGGGCCAACGTCCTGACTTTC	CASTPRGAPLSGANVLTF
TRBV5-1	NA	TRBJ2-1	NA	TGCGCCAGCAGCTTGACAGCGGCAGACTACAATGAGCAGTTCTTC	CASSLTAADYNEQFF
TRBV25-1	NA	TRBJ2-7	NA	TGTGCCAGCAGTGTGCCGGGACTGGGGGTAATCGAGCAGTACTTC	CASSVPGLGVIEQYF